This passage covers 17 T cell receptor beta chains from one sample sequenced in a study of OX40 agonist ivuxolimab in advanced cancers. The protocol was immunoSEQ multiplex PCR, while the TCRdb copy is restricted to in-frame clones and leaves out a portion. The sample consists of over 50,000 clones, nearly 85% of them appearing once. This specimen consisted of CD4+ or CD8+ T cells sorted from blood, obtained in a trial of the OX40 agonist ivuxolimab. The receptors derive from an adult with an advanced solid tumor such as melanoma, head and neck, liver or kidney cancer.

The chain joins TRBV9 to TRBJ2-5; tentatively, D is TRBD2 (7 bases). V gave up 4 bases and J gave up 10 bases, with 23 bases separating them. This CDR3 has 15 residues. The V gene's germline CDR1 is SGDLS and CDR2 YYNGEE. The CDR3, as DNA: TGTGCCAGCAGCCCTCTAGGTGGGGGGGCTTCGATCCAGTACTTC. This translates into CASSPLGGGASIQYF.

V is TRBV18 and J is TRBJ1-1, with D unresolved. The CDR3 runs 16 residues. The germline CDR1 and CDR2 sequences are KGHSH and LQKENI. Trimming took 4 bases from V and 1 from J, leaving 16 bases between them. CDR3 bases: TGTGCCAGCTCACTTGCGGGCGGGGTCTGGAACACTGAAGCTTTCTTT. Translated, it gives CASSLAGGVWNTEAFF.

Here the CDR3 DNA reads TGTGCCAGCAGCTGGACTAGCGGGGGGCGTAGGTACGAGCAGTACTTC. Translating gives CASSWTSGGRRYEQYF. V usage is TRBV5-4 and J usage is TRBJ2-7, with 14 bases matching TRBD2. Germline loops: CDR1 SGHNT, CDR2 YYREEE (reference sequence). This CDR3 has 16 amino acids. V gave up 3 bases and J gave up 4 bases; unmatched junction bases: 6. Combining the CDR3 with reference TRBV5-4 and TRBJ2-7 gives the whole variable domain ETGVTQSPTHLIKTRGQQVTLRCSSQSGHNTVSWYQQALGQGPQFIFQYYREEENGRGNFPPRFSGLQFPNYSSELNVNALELDDSALYLCASSWTSGGRRYEQYFGPGTRLTVT.

V and J are TRBV11-2 and TRBJ2-2; D is undetermined. CDR1 and CDR2 from the germline V gene are SGHAT and FQNNGV. V was shortened by 5 bases and J by 8 bases, with 21 bases between the two germline ends. This CDR3 region has 16 residues. DNA of the CDR3: TGTGCCAGCAGCCTGACCCATGGCGGCCAACCAGGGGAGCTGTTTTTT. This translates into CASSLTHGGQPGELFF.

This chain connects TRBV6-5 to TRBJ2-7; D is possibly TRBD1 (6 bases). The CDR3 runs to 15 residues. CDR1 is MNHEY, CDR2 SVGAGI, per germline. V lost 0 bases and J 5 bases, leaving 14 bases between the germline ends. As DNA, the CDR3 is TGTGCCAGCAGTTACTCGCAGGGGCCAGCCCACGAGCAGTACTTC. Translated: CASSYSQGPAHEQYF.

The chain links TRBV11-3 to TRBJ2-5, with D unresolved. Trimming stripped 0 bases from V and 5 bases from J, with 4 bases between. This CDR3 contains 12 residues. Germline V gives CDR1 SGHNT, CDR2 YENEEA. CDR3 bases: TGTGCCAGCAGCTTAGACGGCGAGACCCAGTACTTC. The encoded protein is CASSLDGETQYF.

CDR3 protein: CASGVTGSSGANVLTF. In DNA, the CDR3 is TGCGCCAGCGGTGTCACAGGGAGCTCTGGGGCCAACGTCCTGACTTTC. The rearrangement uses TRBV5-1 and TRBJ2-6, with D possibly TRBD1 on 6 matching bases. Germline V gives CDR1 SGHRS, CDR2 YFSETQ. CDR3 size: 16 residues. Trimming left V 7 bases short and J 0 bases short, with 14 bases between.

This clone was seen a single time. The J gene is TRBJ1-5, the V gene TRBV2, with 7 bases identical to TRBD1. This CDR3 spans 14 amino acids. With V trimmed by 7 bases and J by 1 base, 4 bases remained unmatched. In germline, CDR1 is SNHLY, CDR2 FYNNEI. DNA for the CDR3: TGTGCCAGCAAGACAGGGAACAGCAATCAGCCCCAGCATTTT. Protein sequence: CASKTGNSNQPQHF.

The sample holds a few counts of this clone. V is TRBV19 and J is TRBJ1-1, with D tentatively TRBD1 (6 bases). CDR1 and CDR2 from the germline V gene are LNHDA and SQIVND (reference sequence). The CDR3 contains 16 residues. Trimming took off 7 bases at V and 0 bases at J, with 18 bases between the two ends. The CDR3 loop is CASIVGGRQLNTEAFF. The CDR3 bases are TGTGCCAGTATCGTTGGGGGCAGGCAGCTGAACACTGAAGCTTTCTTT.

The chain uses TRBV15 and TRBJ1-5; D call uncertain. V lost 0 bases to trimming and J lost 6 bases, with 6 bases between them. Germline V gene data show CDR1 as LNHNV and CDR2 as YYDKDF (reference sequence). This CDR3 is built from 13 residues. The CDR3 loop is CATSRDLSQPQHF. The CDR3 DNA follows: TGTGCCACCAGCAGAGATCTCAGTCAGCCCCAGCATTTT.

As DNA, the CDR3 is TGTGCCAGCAGCTTAGCTCCCCTAGCGGGGGGGTACGAGCAGTACTTC. Encoded protein: CASSLAPLAGGYEQYF. The chain combines TRBV7-2 with TRBJ2-7; TRBD2 matches 12 bases. Per germline, CDR1 SGHTA and CDR2 FQGNSA. Trimming at V came to 0 bases and at J to 4 bases, leaving 4 bases not matched to a gene. The CDR3 length is 16 residues.

V is TRBV5-1 and J is TRBJ2-2; 7 bases agree with TRBD1. Losses at the gene ends were 0 bases for V and 4 bases for J; bases not matched to a gene: 0. Germline CDR1 is SGHRS and CDR2 is YFSETQ. The CDR3 has 14 residues. CDR3 residues: CASSLGQGTGELFF. CDR3 bases: TGCGCCAGCAGCTTGGGACAGGGCACCGGGGAGCTGTTTTTT.

The chain uses TRBV5-1 and TRBJ2-3; 8 bases agree with TRBD1. J lost 4 bases, V lost 0 bases, and 10 bases had no gene match. The length of the CDR3 is 17 residues. Germline values: CDR1 SGHRS, CDR2 YFSETQ. The CDR3 here is CASSLESAAGGADTQYF. CDR3 DNA: TGCGCCAGCAGCTTGGAATCGGCGGCAGGGGGCGCAGATACGCAGTATTTT.

The chain joins TRBV6-5 to TRBJ1-5, with D unresolved. Trimming pared 4 bases from V and 0 bases from J, leaving 10 bases between. Germline values: CDR1 MNHEY, CDR2 SVGAGI. This CDR3 has 15 amino acids. CDR3 sequence: CASSSERDSNQPQHF. CDR3 nucleotides: TGTGCCAGCAGTTCGGAAAGGGATAGCAATCAGCCCCAGCATTTT.

The V and J genes are TRBV6-6 and TRBJ1-5; D ambiguous. The CDR3 contains 12 residues. CDR1 is MNHNY and CDR2 is SVGAGI in the germline V gene (reference sequence). The V end lost 2 bases, the J end lost 3 bases, and 2 bases lay between the germline ends. The CDR3 coding sequence is TGTGCCAGCAGTTACATCAATCAGCCCCAGCATTTT. Its protein product is CASSYINQPQHF.

This chain connects TRBV10-3 to TRBJ1-2, with D perhaps TRBD1 (5 bases). The CDR3 is 12 amino acids. Germline V gene data show CDR1 as ENHRY and CDR2 as SYGVKD. Trimming pared 0 bases from V and 7 bases from J, leaving 6 bases between. CDR3 protein: CAISESRGGYTF. CDR3 DNA sequence: TGTGCCATCAGTGAGTCGAGGGGTGGCTACACCTTC.

V and J are TRBV27 and TRBJ1-1; D may be TRBD1 (5 bases). V was pared by 2 bases and J by 1 base, with 14 bases between. This CDR3 is 16 amino acids long. Per germline, CDR1 MNHEY and CDR2 SMNVEV (reference sequence). The CDR3 region is CASSLGGFWTNTEAFF. Written as DNA, the CDR3 is TGTGCCAGCAGTTTAGGGGGGTTTTGGACGAACACTGAAGCTTTCTTT.